Sequencing of this T cell receptor (beta chain) was carried out in a study of blood T cell repertoires in COVID-19. Study-wide context: Sites across the United States, Italy and Spain contributed samples from acute and convalescent COVID-19. The analysed material was cDNA or gDNA that came from T cells, B-cell-depleted T cells, or PBMCs.

Per the original data handling: Nucleated cell number was recorded as an estimate derived from reference gene primer amplification. Here immunoSEQ multiplex PCR was the method, and the copy in TCRdb shows in-frame clones only, minus some. From that table come the V and J calls and clone size; the DNA was used to work out D and trimming. The sample has 140,000 to 150,000 clones, around three quarters seen once. Trimming stripped 6 bases from V and 5 bases from J, with 18 bases between. Germline CDR1 reads KGHSH; CDR2 reads LQKENI. CDR3 size: 15 residues. The chain joins TRBV18 to TRBJ2-3, with D possibly being TRBD2 (6 bases). Sequenced: peripheral blood. This sequence was found in a middle-aged man with acute or convalescent COVID-19. The CDR3, as DNA: TGTGCCAGCTCGCTTACCGGGACGGGAGTAGATACGCAGTATTTT. Its translation is CASSLTGTGVDTQYF.